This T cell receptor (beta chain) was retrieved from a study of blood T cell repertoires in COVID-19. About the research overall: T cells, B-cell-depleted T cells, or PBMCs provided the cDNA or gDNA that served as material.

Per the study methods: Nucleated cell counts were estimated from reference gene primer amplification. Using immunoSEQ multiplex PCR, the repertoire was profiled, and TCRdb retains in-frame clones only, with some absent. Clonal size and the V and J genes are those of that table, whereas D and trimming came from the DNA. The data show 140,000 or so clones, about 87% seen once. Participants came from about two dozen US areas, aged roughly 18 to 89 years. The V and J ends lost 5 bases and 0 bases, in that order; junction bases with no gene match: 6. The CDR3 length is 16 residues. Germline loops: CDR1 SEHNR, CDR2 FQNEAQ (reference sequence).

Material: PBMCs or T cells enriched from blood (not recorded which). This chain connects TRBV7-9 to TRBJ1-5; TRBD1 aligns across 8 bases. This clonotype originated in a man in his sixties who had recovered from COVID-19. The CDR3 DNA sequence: TGTGCCAGCAGCCTTACGACAGGGGATAGCAATCAGCCCCAGCATTTT. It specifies CASSLTTGDSNQPQHF.